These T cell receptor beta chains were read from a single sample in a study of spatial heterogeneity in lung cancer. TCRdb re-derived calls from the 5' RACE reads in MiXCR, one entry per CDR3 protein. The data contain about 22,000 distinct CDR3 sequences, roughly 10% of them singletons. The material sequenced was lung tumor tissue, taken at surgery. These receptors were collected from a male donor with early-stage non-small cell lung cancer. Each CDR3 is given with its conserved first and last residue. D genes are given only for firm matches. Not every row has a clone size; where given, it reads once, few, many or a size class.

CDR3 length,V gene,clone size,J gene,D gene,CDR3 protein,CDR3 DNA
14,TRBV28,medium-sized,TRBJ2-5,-,CASKGQRGQETQYF,TGTGCCAGCAAGGGTCAAAGGGGACAAGAGACCCAGTACTTC
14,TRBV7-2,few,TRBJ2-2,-,CASSSTGFTGELFF,TGTGCCAGCAGCTCAACAGGGTTCACCGGGGAGCTGTTTTTT
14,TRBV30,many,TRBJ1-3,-,CAWSEGAAGNTIYF,TGTGCCTGGAGTGAAGGGGCAGCTGGAAACACCATATATTTT
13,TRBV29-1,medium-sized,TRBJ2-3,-,CSVGLLGPDTQYF,TGCAGCGTGGGGCTTTTAGGGCCAGATACGCAGTATTTT
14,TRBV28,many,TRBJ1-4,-,CASSLGSHNEKLFF,TGTGCCAGCAGTTTGGGCAGCCATAATGAAAAACTGTTTTTT
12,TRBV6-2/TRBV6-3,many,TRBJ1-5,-,CASSYLLGPQHF,TGTGCCAGCAGTTACTTACTGGGGCCCCAGCATTTT
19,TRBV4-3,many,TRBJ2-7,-,CASSRPMVPISSLEHEQYF,TGCGCCAGCAGCCGACCAATGGTTCCTATCTCGTCCTTAGAGCACGAGCAGTACTTC
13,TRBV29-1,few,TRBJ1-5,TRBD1,CSVKTGGNQPQHF,TGCAGCGTTAAGACAGGGGGAAATCAGCCCCAGCATTTT
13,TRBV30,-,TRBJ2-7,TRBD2,CAWSRAGAREQYF,TGTGCCTGGAGTAGAGCGGGAGCCCGCGAGCAGTACTTC
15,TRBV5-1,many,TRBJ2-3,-,CASSLDGGFTDTQYF,TGCGCCAGCAGCTTGGACGGCGGATTCACAGATACGCAGTATTTT
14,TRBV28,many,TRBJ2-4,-,CASSPRLGLNIQYF,TGTGCCAGCAGTCCAAGGCTAGGGTTAAACATTCAGTACTTC
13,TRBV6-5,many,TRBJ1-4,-,CASSSGTNEKLFF,TGTGCCAGCAGTTCAGGGACTAATGAAAAACTGTTTTTT
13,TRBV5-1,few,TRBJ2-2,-,CASTRVATGELFF,TGCGCCAGCACGCGGGTAGCGACCGGGGAGCTGTTTTTT
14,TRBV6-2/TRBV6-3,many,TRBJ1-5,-,CASSYLEGRQPQHF,TGTGCCAGCAGTTACTTAGAGGGAAGACAGCCCCAGCATTTT
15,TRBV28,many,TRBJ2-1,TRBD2,CASSWASGGVHEQFF,TGTGCCAGCAGTTGGGCTAGCGGGGGGGTACATGAGCAGTTCTTC
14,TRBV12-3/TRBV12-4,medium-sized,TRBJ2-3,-,CASSFAQHTDTQYF,TGTGCCAGCAGTTTCGCTCAACACACAGATACGCAGTATTTT
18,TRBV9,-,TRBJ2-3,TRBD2,CASSVATPGLAGDGTQYF,TGTGCCAGCAGCGTAGCGACGCCTGGACTAGCGGGAGACGGTACGCAGTATTTT
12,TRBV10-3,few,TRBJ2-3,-,CAISIEADTQYF,TGTGCCATCAGTATCGAGGCAGATACGCAGTATTTT
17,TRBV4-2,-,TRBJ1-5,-,CASSQGGAEASNQPQHF,TGTGCCAGCAGCCAAGGAGGGGCAGAAGCTAGCAATCAGCCCCAGCATTTT
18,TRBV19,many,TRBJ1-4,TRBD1,CASSRAPGGIATNEKLFF,TGTGCCAGTAGTAGGGCTCCAGGGGGAATTGCAACTAATGAAAAACTGTTTTTT
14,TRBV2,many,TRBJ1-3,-,CASSRTVSGNTIYF,TGTGCCAGCAGCCGGACAGTATCTGGAAACACCATATATTTT
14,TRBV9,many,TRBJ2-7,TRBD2,CASSVGVGGYEQYF,TGTGCCAGCAGCGTAGGAGTGGGAGGGTACGAGCAGTACTTC
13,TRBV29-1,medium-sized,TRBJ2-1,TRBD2,CSALAGVSDEQFF,TGCAGCGCTCTAGCGGGAGTATCGGATGAGCAGTTCTTC
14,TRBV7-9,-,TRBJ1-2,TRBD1,CASSLAAGGYGYTF,TGTGCCAGCAGCTTAGCGGCAGGGGGCTATGGCTACACCTTC
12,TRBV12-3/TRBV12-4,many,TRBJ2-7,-,CASSPTANEQYF,TGTGCCAGCAGTCCCACCGCTAACGAGCAGTACTTC
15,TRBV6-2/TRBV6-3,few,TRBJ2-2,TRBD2,CASSSLLAYTGELFF,TGTGCCAGCAGTTCCCTACTAGCGTACACCGGGGAGCTGTTTTTT
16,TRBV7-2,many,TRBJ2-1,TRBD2,CASSRLAGGQYNEQFF,TGTGCCAGCAGCCGACTCGCGGGGGGACAATACAATGAGCAGTTCTTC
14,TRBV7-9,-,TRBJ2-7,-,CASSSRSGSYEQYF,TGTGCCAGCAGCTCCCGGAGTGGGTCCTACGAGCAGTACTTC
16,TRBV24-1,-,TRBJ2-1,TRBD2,CATSDFRGGKHNEQFF,TGTGCCACCAGTGATTTTCGGGGGGGGAAGCACAATGAGCAGTTCTTC
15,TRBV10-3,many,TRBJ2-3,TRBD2,CAISSSSGTTDTQYF,TGTGCCATCAGTTCCTCTAGCGGGACGACAGATACGCAGTATTTT
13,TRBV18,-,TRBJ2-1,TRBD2,CASSPGSSGEQFF,TGTGCCAGCTCACCGGGTTCTAGCGGGGAGCAGTTCTTC
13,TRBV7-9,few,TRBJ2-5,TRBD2,CASSLTSVETQYF,TGTGCCAGCAGCCTCACTAGCGTGGAGACCCAGTACTTC
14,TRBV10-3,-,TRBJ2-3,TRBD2,CAISDVTSGDTQYF,TGTGCCATCAGTGATGTGACTAGCGGAGATACGCAGTATTTT
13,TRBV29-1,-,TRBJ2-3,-,CSAPRAGRDTQYF,TGCAGCGCCCCACGGGCGGGTAGGGATACGCAGTATTTT
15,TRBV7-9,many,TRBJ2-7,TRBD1,CASSTTGTGYNEQYF,TGTGCCAGCAGCACGACCGGGACAGGGTATAACGAGCAGTACTTC
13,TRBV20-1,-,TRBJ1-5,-,CSAAAPVNQPQHF,TGCAGTGCTGCTGCACCAGTCAATCAGCCCCAGCATTTT
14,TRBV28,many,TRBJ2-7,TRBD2,CASSLFAGGGEQYF,TGTGCCAGCAGTTTATTCGCGGGAGGGGGCGAGCAGTACTTC
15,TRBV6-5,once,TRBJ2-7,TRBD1,CASSYSPGQSYEQYF,TGTGCCAGCAGTTACTCACCGGGACAGTCCTACGAGCAGTACTTC
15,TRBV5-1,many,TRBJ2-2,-,CASSFLSAELLELFF,TGCGCCAGCAGCTTCCTATCGGCGGAGTTATTGGAGCTGTTTTTT
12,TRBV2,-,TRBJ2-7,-,CASSENYDEQYF,TGTGCCAGCAGTGAAAACTACGACGAGCAGTACTTC
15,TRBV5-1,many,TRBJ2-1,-,CASSPGPMGYNEQFF,TGCGCCAGCAGCCCCGGCCCTATGGGTTACAATGAGCAGTTCTTC
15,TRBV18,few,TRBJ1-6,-,CASSPSGAINSPLHF,TGTGCCAGCTCACCGTCAGGGGCCATTAATTCACCCCTCCACTTT
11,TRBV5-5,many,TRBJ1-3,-,CASSGLGTIYF,TGTGCCAGCAGCGGATTGGGCACCATATATTTT
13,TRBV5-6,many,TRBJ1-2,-,CASNRGLNYGYTF,TGTGCCAGCAACCGCGGCCTGAACTATGGCTACACCTTC
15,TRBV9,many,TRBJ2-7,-,CASSAGQTSSYEQYF,TGTGCCAGCAGTGCGGGACAGACGAGCTCCTACGAGCAGTACTTC
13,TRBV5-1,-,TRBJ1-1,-,CASSLYSDTEAFF,TGCGCCAGCAGCTTGTATTCGGACACTGAAGCTTTCTTT
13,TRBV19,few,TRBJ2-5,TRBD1,CATSPGQQETQYF,TGTGCCACCTCCCCGGGACAGCAAGAGACCCAGTACTTC
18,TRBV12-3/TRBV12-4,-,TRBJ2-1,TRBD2,CASTRREFLAGGYNEQFF,TGTGCCAGCACTCGGCGCGAATTTCTAGCGGGGGGTTACAATGAGCAGTTCTTC